Given below is one T cell receptor (beta chain) in context. Its antigen is unknown. The entry originates in a study of OX40 agonist ivuxolimab in advanced cancers. The wider study: Approximately 40% of patients had received prior checkpoint inhibitor therapy. General study points: At doses 0.1 to 3.0 mg/kg, CD4+ and CD8+ clones expanded.

The length of the CDR3 is 14 residues. Deletions cut 4 bases from V and 3 bases from J, with 13 bases between. Per the germline V gene, CDR1 is MDHEN and CDR2 is SYDVKM. Clones were sequenced by immunoSEQ multiplex PCR, and TCRdb holds only the in-frame ones, with some missing. There are about 77,000 clones in the sample; roughly 90% occur only once, and around 2.4% lies in the top ten. The source of this sequence is an adult with an advanced solid tumor such as melanoma, head and neck, liver or kidney cancer. The chain links TRBV28 to TRBJ2-7, with D perhaps given as TRBD1 or TRBD2 (5 bases each). The sample here was CD4+ or CD8+ T cells sorted from blood, taken in a trial of the OX40 agonist ivuxolimab. As DNA, the CDR3 is TGTGCCAGCAGTTCCTCCGGGACCCTCTACGAGCAGTACTTC. This sequence encodes CASSSSGTLYEQYF.